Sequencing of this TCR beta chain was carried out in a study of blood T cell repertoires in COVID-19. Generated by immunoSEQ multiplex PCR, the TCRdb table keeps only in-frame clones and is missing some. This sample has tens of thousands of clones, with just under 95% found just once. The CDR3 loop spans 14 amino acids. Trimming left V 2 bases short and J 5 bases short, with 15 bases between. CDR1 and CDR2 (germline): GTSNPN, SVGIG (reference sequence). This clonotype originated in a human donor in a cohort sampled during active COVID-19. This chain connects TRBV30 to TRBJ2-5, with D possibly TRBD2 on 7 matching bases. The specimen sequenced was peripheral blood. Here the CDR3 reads CAWSWGGVEETQYF. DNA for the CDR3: TGTGCCTGGAGTTGGGGGGGCGTAGAGGAGACCCAGTACTTC. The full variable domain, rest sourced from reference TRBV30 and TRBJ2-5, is SQTIHQWPATLVQPVGSPLSLECTVEGTSNPNLYWYRQAAGRGLQLLFYSVGIGQISSEVPQNLSASRPQDRQFILSSKKLLLSDSGFYLCAWSWGGVEETQYFGPGTRLLVL.